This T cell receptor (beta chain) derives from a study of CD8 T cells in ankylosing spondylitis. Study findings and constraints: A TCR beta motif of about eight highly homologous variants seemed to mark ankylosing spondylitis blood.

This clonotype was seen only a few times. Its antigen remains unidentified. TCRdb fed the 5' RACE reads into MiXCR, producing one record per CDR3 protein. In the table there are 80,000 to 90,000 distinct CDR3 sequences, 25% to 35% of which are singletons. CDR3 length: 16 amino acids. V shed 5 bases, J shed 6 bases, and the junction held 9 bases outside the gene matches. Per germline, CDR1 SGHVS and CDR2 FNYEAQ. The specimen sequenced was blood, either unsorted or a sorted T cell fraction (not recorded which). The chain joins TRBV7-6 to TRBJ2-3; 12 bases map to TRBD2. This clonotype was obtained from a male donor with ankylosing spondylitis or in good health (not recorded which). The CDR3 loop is CASSVTSGGPGDTQYF. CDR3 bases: TGTGCCAGCAGCGTGACTAGCGGGGGCCCCGGGGATACGCAGTATTTT.